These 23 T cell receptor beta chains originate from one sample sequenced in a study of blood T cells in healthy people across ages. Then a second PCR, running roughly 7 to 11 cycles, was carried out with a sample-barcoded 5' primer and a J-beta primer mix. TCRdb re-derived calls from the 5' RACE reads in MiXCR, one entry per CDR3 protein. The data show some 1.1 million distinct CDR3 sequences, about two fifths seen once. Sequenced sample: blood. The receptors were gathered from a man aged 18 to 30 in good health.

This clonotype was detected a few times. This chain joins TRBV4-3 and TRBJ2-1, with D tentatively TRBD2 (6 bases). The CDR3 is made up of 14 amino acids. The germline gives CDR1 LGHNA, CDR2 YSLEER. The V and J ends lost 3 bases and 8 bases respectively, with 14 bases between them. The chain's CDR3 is CASSHGARRDEQFF. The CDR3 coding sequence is TGCGCCAGCAGCCACGGAGCGCGGAGGGATGAGCAGTTCTTC.

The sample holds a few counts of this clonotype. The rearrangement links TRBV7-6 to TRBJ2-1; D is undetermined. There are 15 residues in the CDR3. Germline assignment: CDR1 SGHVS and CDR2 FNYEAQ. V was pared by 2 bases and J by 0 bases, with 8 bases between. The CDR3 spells CASSLFLSSYNEQFF. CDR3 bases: TGTGCCAGCAGCTTATTCTTAAGCTCCTACAATGAGCAGTTCTTC.

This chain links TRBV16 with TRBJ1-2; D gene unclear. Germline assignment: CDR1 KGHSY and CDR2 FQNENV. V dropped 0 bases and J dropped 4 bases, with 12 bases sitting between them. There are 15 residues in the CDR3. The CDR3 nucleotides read TGTGCCAGCAGCCAATCGACGGCTACCCCCTATGGCTACACCTTC. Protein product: CASSQSTATPYGYTF.

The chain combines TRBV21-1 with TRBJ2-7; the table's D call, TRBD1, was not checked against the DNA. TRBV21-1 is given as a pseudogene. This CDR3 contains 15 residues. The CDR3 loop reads CASGNLRQGVYEQYF. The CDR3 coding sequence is TGTGCCAGCGGGAATCTACGACAGGGCGTCTACGAGCAGTACTTC.

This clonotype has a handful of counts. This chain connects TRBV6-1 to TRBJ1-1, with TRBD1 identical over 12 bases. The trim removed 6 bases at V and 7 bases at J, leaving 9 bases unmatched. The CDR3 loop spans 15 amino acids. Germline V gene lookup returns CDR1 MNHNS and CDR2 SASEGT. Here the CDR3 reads CASSQPGQGAIEAFF. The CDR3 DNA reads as TGTGCCAGCAGCCAACCGGGACAGGGGGCGATTGAAGCTTTCTTT.

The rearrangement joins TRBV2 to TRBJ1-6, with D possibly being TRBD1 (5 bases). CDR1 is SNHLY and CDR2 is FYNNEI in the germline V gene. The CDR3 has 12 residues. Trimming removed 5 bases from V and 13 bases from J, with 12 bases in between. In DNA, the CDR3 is TGTGCCAGCAGTCCCCCGACAGTTCCCCTCCACTTT. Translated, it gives CASSPPTVPLHF.

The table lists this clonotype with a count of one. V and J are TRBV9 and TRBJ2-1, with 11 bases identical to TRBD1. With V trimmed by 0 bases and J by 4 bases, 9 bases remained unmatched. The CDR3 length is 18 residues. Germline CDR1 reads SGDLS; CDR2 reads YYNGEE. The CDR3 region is CASSVAPGGTGGYNEQFF. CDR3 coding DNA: TGTGCCAGCAGCGTAGCCCCGGGGGGGACAGGGGGGTACAATGAGCAGTTCTTC.

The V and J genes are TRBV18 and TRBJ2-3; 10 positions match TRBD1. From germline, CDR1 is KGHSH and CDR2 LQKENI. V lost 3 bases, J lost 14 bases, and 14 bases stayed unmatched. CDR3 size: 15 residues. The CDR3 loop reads CASSPSRDRGQQLYF. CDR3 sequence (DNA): TGTGCCAGCTCACCGTCCCGGGACAGGGGACAGCAGCTGTATTTT. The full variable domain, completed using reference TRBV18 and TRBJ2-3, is NAGVMQNPRHLVRRRGQEARLRCSPMKGHSHVYWYRQLPEEGLKFMVYLQKENIIDESGMPKERFSAEFPKEGPSILRIQQVVRGDSAAYFCASSPSRDRGQQLYFGPGTRLTVL.

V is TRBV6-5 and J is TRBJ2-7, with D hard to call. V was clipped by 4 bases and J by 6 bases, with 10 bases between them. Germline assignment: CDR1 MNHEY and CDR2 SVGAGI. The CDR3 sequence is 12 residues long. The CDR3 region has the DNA TGTGCCAGCAGTTTACCCGACTCCGAGCAGTACTTC. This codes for CASSLPDSEQYF.

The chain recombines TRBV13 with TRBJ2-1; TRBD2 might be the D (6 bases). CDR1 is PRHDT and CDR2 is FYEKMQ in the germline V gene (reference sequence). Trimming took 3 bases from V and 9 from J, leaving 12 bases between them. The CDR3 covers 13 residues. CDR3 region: CASSLPGGGEQFF. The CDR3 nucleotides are TGTGCCAGCAGCTTGCCCGGGGGTGGTGAGCAGTTCTTC. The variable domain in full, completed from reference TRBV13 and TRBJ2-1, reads AAGVIQSPRHLIKEKRETATLKCYPIPRHDTVYWYQQGPGQDPQFLISFYEKMQSDKGSIPDRFSAQQFSDYHSELNMSSLELGDSALYFCASSLPGGGEQFFGPGTRLTVL.

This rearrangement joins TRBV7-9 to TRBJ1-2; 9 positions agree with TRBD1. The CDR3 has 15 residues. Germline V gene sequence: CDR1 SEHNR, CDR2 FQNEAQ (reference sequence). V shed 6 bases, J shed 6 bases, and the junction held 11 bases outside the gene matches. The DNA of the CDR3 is TGTGCCAGCAGTCCCAAAGGGACAGGGTTCCATGGCTACACCTTC. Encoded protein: CASSPKGTGFHGYTF.

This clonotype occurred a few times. The CDR3 spells CASSLSGTVMNEQFF. In DNA, the CDR3 is TGCGCCAGCAGCTTGTCGGGGACGGTGATGAATGAGCAGTTCTTC. This chain joins TRBV5-1 and TRBJ2-1; D tentatively fits TRBD1 or TRBD2 (5 bases each). Germline V CDR1 and CDR2: SGHRS, YFSETQ. The CDR3 has 15 amino acids. The V and J ends lost 1 base and 7 bases respectively, with 15 bases between them.

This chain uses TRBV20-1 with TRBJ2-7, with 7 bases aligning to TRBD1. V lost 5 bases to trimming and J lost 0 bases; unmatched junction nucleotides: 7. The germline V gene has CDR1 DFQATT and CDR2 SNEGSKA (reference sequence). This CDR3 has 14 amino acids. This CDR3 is CSAVRQGSSYEQYF. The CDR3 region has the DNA TGCAGTGCTGTCCGACAGGGCTCCTCCTACGAGCAGTACTTC.

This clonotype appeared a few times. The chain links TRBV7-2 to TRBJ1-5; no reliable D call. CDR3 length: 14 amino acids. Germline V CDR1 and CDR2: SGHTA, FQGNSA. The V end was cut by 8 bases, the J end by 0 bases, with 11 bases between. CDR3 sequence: CASLCDYSNQPQHF. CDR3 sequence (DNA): TGTGCCAGCCTATGCGATTATAGCAATCAGCCCCAGCATTTT.

Here the CDR3 DNA reads TGTGCCAGCAGCCAAGACCGGGACAGCCGCTATGGCTACACCTTC. This codes for CASSQDRDSRYGYTF. This rearrangement joins TRBV3-1 to TRBJ1-2; 7 positions agree with TRBD1. CDR3 length equals 15 residues. Trimming removed 0 bases from V and 4 bases from J; junction bases left unmatched: 5. Per the germline V gene, CDR1 is LGHDT and CDR2 is YNNKEL (reference sequence).

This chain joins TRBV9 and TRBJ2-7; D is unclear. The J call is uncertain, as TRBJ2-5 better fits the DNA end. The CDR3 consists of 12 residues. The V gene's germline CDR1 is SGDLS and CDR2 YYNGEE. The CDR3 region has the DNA TGTGCCAGCAGCGGACGTGGGGAGACCCAGTACTTC. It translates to CASSGRGETQYF.

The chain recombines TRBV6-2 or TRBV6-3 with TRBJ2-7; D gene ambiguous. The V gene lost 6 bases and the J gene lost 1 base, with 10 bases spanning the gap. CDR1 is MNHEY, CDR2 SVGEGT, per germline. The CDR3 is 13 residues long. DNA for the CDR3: TGTGCCAGCAGCCCCCATGTTTCCTACGAGCAGTACTTC. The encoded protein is CASSPHVSYEQYF.

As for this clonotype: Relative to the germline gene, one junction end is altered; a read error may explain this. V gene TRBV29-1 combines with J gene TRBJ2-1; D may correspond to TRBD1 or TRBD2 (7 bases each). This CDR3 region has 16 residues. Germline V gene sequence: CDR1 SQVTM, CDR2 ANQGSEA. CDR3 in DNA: TGCGGCGTTGAAGGCACAGGGGAGCGGGGCTACAATGAGCAGTTCTTC. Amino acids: CGVEGTGERGYNEQFF.

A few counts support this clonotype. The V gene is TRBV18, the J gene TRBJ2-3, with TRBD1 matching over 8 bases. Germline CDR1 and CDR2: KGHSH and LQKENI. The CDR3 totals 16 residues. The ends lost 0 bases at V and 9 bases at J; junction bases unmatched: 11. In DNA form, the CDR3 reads TGTGCCAGCTCACCACCCTCGGGACAGGATGGCCAAACGCAGTATTTT. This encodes CASSPPSGQDGQTQYF.

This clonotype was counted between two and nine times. CDR3 protein: CSVEGGVPYNEQYF. DNA for the CDR3: TGCAGCGTTGAAGGGGGGGTCCCTTACAATGAGCAGTACTTC. This chain uses TRBV29-1 with TRBJ2-5, with a possible D match to TRBD2 (6 bases). The V end was cut by 1 base, the J end by 11 bases, with 20 bases between. Per the germline V gene, CDR1 is SQVTM and CDR2 is ANQGSEA. This CDR3 contains 14 residues.

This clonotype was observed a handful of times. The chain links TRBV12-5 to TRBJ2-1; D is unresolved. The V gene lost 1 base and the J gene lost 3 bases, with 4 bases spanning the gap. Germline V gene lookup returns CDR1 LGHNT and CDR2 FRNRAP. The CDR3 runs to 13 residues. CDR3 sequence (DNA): TGTGCTAGTGGTTTGGATCTCTACAATGAGCAGTTCTTC. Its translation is CASGLDLYNEQFF.

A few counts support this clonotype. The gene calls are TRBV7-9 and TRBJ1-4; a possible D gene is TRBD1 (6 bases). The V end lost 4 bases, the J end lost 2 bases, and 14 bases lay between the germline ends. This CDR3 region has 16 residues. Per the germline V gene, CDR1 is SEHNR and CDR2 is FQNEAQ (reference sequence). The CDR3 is CASSSETGLTNEKLFF. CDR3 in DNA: TGTGCCAGCAGCTCCGAAACAGGGCTGACTAATGAAAAACTGTTTTTT.

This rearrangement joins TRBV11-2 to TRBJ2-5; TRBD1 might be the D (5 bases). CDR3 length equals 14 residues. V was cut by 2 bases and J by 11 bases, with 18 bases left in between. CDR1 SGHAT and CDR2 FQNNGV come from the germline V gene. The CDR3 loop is CASSLLKGYNEQYF. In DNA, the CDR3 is TGTGCCAGCAGCTTACTTAAGGGGTACAATGAGCAGTACTTC.